This TCR beta chain was recorded in a study of T cell responses to AZD1222 COVID-19 vaccine. Whole-study findings and limits: Vaccine-related CD4 TCRs covered spike, predominating at 160-218 and 743-854.

The CDR3 has 13 amino acids. The V end lost 0 bases, the J end lost 1 base, and 4 bases lay between the germline ends. Looked up from germline, CDR1 is SGHKS and CDR2 is YYEKEE (reference sequence). Profiling relied on immunoSEQ multiplex PCR, and the TCRdb table lists in-frame clones only, not all of them. This sample carries 90,000 to 120,000 clones, approximately 89% of them seen once, and the ten largest clones take under 25%. In its sample, this clone was seen once. What it binds is not known. This rearrangement joins TRBV5-5 to TRBJ1-1; D is unclear. The clonotype was recovered from an adult in good health. This specimen was peripheral blood, taken on day 0 of AZD1222 vaccination. The CDR3 is CASSLDWNTEAFF. The CDR3 bases are TGTGCCAGCAGCTTGGATTGGAACACTGAAGCTTTCTTT.